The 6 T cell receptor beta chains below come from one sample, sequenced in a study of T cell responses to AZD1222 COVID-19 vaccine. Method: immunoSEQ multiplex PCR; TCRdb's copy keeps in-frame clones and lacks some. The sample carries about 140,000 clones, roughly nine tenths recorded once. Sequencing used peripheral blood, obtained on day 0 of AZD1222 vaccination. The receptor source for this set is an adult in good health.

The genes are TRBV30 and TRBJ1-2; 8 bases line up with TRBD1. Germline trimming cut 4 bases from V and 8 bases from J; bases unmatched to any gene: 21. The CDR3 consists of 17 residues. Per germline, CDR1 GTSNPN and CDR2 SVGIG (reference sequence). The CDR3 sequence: CAWIHPPPLDRVRGYTF. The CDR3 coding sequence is TGTGCCTGGATCCATCCACCCCCCCTGGACAGGGTCCGGGGCTACACCTTC.

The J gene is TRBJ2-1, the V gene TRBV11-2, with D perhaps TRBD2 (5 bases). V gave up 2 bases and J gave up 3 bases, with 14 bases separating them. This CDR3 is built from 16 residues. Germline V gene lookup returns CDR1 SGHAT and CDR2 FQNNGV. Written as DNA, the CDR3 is TGTGCCAGCAGCTTACGGGGAATAGTAGGCTACAATGAGCAGTTCTTC. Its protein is CASSLRGIVGYNEQFF.

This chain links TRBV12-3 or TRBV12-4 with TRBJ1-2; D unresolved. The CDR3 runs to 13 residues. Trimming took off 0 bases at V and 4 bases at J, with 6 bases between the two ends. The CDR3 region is CASSLAGIYGYTF. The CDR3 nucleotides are TGTGCCAGCAGTTTAGCAGGGATCTATGGCTACACCTTC.

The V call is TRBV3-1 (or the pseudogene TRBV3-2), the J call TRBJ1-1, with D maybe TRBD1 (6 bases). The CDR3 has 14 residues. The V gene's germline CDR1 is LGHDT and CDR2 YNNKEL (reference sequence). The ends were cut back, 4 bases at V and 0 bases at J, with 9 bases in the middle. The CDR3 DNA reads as TGTGCCAGCAGCCCAACAGGGATGAACACTGAAGCTTTCTTT. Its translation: CASSPTGMNTEAFF.

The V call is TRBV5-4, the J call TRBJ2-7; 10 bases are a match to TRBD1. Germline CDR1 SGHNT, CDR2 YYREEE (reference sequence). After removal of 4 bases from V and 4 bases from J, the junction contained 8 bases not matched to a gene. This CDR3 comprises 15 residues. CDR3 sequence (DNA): TGTGCCAGCAGCGGAGCCGGGACAGGGGTTTACGAGCAGTACTTC. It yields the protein CASSGAGTGVYEQYF.

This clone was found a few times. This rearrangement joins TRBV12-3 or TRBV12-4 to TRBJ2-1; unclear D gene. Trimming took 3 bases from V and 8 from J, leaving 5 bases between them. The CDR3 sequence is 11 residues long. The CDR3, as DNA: TGTGCCAGCAGTTTCTTCGATGAGCAGTTCTTC. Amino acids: CASSFFDEQFF.